The present entry profiles one TCR beta chain with its context. What it binds is not known. These data belong to a study of monozygotic twins with inflammatory bowel disease. Notes on the study in general: IBD patients carried less diverse TCRbeta repertoires (inverse Simpson) than healthy co-twins.

After re-calling the 5' RACE reads, TCRdb lists one entry per CDR3 protein, DNA absent. The sample features around 410,000 distinct CDR3 sequences, with around 2.4% in its top ten. There are 14 residues in the CDR3. The V gene's germline CDR1 is MNHNS and CDR2 SASEGT. V is TRBV6-1 and J is TRBJ2-5; TCRdb outputs TRBD2, but without DNA this stays unchecked. Sequencing was performed on blood. The clonotype was recovered from a human donor with ulcerative colitis or Crohn's disease, or a healthy co-twin of an affected twin (not recorded which). The CDR3 loop reads CASSEDYIRETQYF.